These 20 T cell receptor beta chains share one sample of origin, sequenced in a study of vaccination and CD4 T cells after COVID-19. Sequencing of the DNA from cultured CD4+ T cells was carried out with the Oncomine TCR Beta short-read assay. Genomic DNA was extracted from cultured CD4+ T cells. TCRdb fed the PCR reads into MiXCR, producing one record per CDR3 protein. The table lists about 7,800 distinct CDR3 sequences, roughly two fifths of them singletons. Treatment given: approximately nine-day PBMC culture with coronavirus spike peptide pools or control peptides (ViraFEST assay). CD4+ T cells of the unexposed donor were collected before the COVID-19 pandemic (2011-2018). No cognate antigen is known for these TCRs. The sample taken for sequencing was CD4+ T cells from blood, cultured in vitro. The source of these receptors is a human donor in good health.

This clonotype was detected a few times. CDR3 sequence reads: CASGVRHSNQPQHF. CDR3 nucleotide sequence: TGTGCCAGCGGGGTCCGACATAGCAATCAGCCCCAGCATTTT. J is TRBJ1-5 and V is TRBV6-1; D is undetermined. Trimming stripped 8 bases from V and 0 bases from J, with 11 bases between. Germline V gene lookup returns CDR1 MNHNS and CDR2 SASEGT. The CDR3 totals 14 residues.

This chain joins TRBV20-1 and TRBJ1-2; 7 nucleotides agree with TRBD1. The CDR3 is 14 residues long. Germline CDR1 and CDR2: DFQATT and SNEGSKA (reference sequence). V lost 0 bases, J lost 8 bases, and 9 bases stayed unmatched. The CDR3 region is CSARDPTGVEGYTF. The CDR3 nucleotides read TGCAGTGCTAGAGATCCTACAGGGGTGGAGGGCTACACCTTC.

The CDR3 is CASSDGLYGYTF. The CDR3 DNA is TGTGCCAGCAGTGACGGACTCTATGGCTACACCTTC. The rearrangement links TRBV7-2 to TRBJ1-2; D remains unclear. Germline lookup yields CDR1 SGHTA and CDR2 FQGNSA. The V gene lost 6 bases and the J gene lost 4 bases, with 9 bases spanning the gap. The CDR3 spans 12 residues.

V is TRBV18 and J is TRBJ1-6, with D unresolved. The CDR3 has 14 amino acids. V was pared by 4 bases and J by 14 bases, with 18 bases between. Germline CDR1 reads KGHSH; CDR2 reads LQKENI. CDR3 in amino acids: CASSQLPDLGTLHF. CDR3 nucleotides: TGTGCCAGCTCACAGCTTCCGGACCTGGGGACCCTCCACTTT.

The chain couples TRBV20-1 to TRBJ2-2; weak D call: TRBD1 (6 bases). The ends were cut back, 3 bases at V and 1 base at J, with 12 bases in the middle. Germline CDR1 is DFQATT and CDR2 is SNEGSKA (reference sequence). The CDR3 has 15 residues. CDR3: CSASRGGQNTGELFF. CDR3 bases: TGCAGTGCTAGTAGAGGGGGACAGAACACCGGGGAGCTGTTTTTT.

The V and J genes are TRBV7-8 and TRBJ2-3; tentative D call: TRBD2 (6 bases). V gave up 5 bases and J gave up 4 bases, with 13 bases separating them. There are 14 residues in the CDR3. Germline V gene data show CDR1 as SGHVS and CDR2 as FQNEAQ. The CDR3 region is CASSVQSGADTQYF. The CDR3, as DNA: TGTGCCAGCAGCGTCCAATCGGGGGCAGATACGCAGTATTTT.

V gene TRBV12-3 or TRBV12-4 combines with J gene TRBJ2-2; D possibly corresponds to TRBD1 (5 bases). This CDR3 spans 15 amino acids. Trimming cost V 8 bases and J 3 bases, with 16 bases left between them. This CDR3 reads CASGRAASDTGELFF. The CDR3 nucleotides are TGTGCCAGCGGCAGGGCCGCATCGGACACCGGGGAGCTGTTTTTT.

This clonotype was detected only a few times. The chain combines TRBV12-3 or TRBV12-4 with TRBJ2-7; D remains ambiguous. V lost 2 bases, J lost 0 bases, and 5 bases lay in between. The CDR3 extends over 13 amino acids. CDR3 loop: CASSLRASYEQYF. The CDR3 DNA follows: TGTGCCAGCAGTTTAAGGGCCTCCTACGAGCAGTACTTC.

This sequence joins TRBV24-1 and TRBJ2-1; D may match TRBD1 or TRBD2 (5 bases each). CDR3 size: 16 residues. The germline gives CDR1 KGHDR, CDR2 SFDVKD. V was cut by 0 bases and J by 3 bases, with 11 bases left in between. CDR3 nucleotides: TGTGCCACCAGTGATTTGAAGGGGACGGACTACAATGAGCAGTTCTTC. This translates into CATSDLKGTDYNEQFF.

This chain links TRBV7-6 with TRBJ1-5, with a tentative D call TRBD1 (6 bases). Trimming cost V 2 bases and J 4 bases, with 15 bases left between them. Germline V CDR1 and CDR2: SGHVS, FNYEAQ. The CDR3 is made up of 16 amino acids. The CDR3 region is CASSLTAGARNQPQHF. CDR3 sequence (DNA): TGTGCCAGCAGCTTAACGGCAGGGGCAAGGAATCAGCCCCAGCATTTT.

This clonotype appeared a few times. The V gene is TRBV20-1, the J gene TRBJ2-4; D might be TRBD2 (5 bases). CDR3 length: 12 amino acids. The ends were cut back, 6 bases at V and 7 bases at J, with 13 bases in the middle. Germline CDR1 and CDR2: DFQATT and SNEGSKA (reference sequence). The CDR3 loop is CSATRGPNIQYF. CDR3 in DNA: TGCAGTGCCACACGGGGTCCTAACATTCAGTACTTC.

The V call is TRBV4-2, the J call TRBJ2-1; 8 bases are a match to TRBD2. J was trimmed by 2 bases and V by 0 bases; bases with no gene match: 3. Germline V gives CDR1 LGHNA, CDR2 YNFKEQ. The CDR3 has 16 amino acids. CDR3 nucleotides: TGTGCCAGCAGCCAAGAACTAGCGGAGCCCTACAATGAGCAGTTCTTC. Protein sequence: CASSQELAEPYNEQFF.

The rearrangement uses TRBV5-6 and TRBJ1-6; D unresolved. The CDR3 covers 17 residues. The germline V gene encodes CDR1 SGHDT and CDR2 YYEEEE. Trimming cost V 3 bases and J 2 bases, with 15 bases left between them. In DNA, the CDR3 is TGTGCCAGCAGCTGGGAGGTAGGGCGGACCTATAATTCACCCCTCCACTTT. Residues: CASSWEVGRTYNSPLHF.

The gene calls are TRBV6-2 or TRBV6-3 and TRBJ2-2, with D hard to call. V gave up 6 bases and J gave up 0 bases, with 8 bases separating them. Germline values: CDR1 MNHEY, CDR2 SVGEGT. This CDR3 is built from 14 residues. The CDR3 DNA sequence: TGTGCCAGCAGAGCGACCCCGAACACCGGGGAGCTGTTTTTT. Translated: CASRATPNTGELFF.

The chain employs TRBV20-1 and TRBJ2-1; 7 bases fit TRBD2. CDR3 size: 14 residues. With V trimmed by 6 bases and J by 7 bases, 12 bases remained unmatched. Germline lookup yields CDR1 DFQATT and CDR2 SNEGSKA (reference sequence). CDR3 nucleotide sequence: TGCAGTGCCGACTTCCGGGGGAGGGGTAATGAGCAGTTCTTC. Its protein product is CSADFRGRGNEQFF.

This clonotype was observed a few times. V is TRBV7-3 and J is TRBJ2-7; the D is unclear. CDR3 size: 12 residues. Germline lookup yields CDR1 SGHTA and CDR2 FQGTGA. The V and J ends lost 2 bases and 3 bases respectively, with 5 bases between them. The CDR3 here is CASSLLYYEQYF. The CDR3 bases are TGTGCCAGCAGCTTACTCTACTACGAGCAGTACTTC.

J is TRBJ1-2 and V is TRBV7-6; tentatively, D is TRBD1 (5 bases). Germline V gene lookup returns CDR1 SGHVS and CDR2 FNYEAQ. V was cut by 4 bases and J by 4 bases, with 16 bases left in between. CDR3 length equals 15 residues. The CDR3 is CASSSIRDGTYGYTF. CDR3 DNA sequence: TGTGCCAGCAGCTCAATACGGGACGGCACCTATGGCTACACCTTC.

This CDR3 is CASRSRGGEAIGGYTF. CDR3 DNA: TGTGCCAGCAGATCTAGGGGAGGGGAGGCCATCGGTGGCTACACCTTC. This rearrangement joins TRBV6-1 to TRBJ1-2, with a possible D match to TRBD1 (5 bases). The germline V and J ends were trimmed by 6 bases and 7 bases, with 24 bases remaining between them. There are 16 residues in the CDR3. Germline CDR1 is MNHNS and CDR2 is SASEGT.

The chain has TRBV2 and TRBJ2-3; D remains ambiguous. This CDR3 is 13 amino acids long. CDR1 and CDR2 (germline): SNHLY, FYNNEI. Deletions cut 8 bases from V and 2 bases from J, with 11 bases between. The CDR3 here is CASSGPFTDTQYF. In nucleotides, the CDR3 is TGTGCCAGCTCCGGCCCATTCACAGATACGCAGTATTTT.

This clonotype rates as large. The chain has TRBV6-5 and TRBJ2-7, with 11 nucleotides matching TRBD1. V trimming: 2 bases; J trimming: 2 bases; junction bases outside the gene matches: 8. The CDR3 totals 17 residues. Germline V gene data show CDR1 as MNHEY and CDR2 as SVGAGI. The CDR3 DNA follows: TGTGCCAGCAGTTACCCGGGACCGGGACAGGGGGCCTACGAGCAGTACTTC. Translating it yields CASSYPGPGQGAYEQYF.